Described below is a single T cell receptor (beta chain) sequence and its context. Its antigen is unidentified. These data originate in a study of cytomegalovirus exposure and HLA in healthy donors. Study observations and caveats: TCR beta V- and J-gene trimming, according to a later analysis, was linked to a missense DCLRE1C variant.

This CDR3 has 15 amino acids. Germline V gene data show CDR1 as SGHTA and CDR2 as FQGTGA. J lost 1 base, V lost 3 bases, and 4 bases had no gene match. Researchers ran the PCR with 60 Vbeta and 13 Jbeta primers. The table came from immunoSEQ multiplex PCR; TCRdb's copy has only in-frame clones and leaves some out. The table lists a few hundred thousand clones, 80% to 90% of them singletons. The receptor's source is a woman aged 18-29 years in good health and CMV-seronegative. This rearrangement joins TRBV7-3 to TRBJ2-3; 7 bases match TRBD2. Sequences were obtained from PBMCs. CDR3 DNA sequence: TGTGCCAGCAGCTTCGGGGGGTCCCGCACAGATACGCAGTATTTT. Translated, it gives CASSFGGSRTDTQYF.